Listed below are T cell receptor beta chains from one sample, sequenced in a study of blood T cell repertoires in COVID-19. Profiling relied on immunoSEQ multiplex PCR, and the TCRdb table lists in-frame clones only, not all of them. The profile shows approximately 160,000 clones, more than 70% of them singletons. Sequenced material: peripheral blood. All receptors come from a man aged 18 to 30 with active or convalescent COVID-19. Both conserved end residues are part of each CDR3. The D gene is left open where the match is weak. Clone size is given for some rows only: seen once, a few or many times, or a class if the clone is expanded.

TRBV9	few	-	TRBJ2-5	CASSVEPTKTQYF	TGTGCCAGCAGCGTAGAGCCGACTAAGACCCAGTACTTC
TRBV9	-	TRBD1	TRBJ2-2	CASSLRTGNTGELFF	TGTGCCAGCAGCCTCAGGACAGGGAACACCGGGGAGCTGTTTTTT
TRBV2	-	-	TRBJ1-2	CASTRSVTGYGYTF	TGTGCCAGCACCAGAAGTGTGACAGGCTATGGCTACACCTTC
TRBV3-1/TRBV3-2	-	-	TRBJ2-7	CASSQDGAREWGRYF	TGTGCCAGCAGCCAAGATGGCGCCAGGGAATGGGGTCGGTACTTC
TRBV29-1	-	TRBD2	TRBJ2-7	CSVTGGPNYEQYF	TGCAGCGTTACGGGAGGGCCTAATTACGAGCAGTACTTC
TRBV4-3	-	TRBD2	TRBJ2-1	CASSQDLPTSGNNEQFF	TGCGCCAGCAGCCAAGATCTACCGACTAGCGGGAACAATGAGCAGTTCTTC
TRBV5-8	-	-	TRBJ2-2	CASSLWLVRNTGELFF	TGTGCCAGCAGCTTGTGGCTAGTACGAAACACCGGGGAGCTGTTTTTT
TRBV7-3	-	-	TRBJ1-2	CASSLDRGNGYTF	TGTGCCAGCAGCTTGGATAGGGGAAATGGCTACACCTTC
TRBV6-4	-	-	TRBJ1-4	CASSRDGAGSEVFF	TGTGCCAGCAGCCGAGACGGAGCCGGTTCGGAGGTGTTTTTT
TRBV29-1	-	-	TRBJ1-3	CSVDGRGGGNTIYF	TGCAGCGTTGACGGCAGGGGCGGAGGAAACACCATATATTTT
TRBV4-3	once	-	TRBJ2-1	CASSQDARGYNEQFF	TGCGCCAGCAGCCAAGATGCCCGGGGATACAATGAGCAGTTCTTC
TRBV3-1/TRBV3-2	-	-	TRBJ2-7	CASSQGPRGMGRAHEQYF	TGTGCCAGCAGCCAAGGCCCCCGCGGTATGGGGCGCGCTCACGAGCAGTACTTC
TRBV28	-	TRBD2	TRBJ2-3	CASSRGTSGTDTQYF	TGTGCCAGCAGTCGAGGGACTAGCGGCACAGATACGCAGTATTTT
TRBV6-4	few	TRBD1	TRBJ1-2	CASSDGTGDRGGYTF	TGTGCCAGCAGTGACGGGACAGGGGATCGCGGTGGCTACACCTTC